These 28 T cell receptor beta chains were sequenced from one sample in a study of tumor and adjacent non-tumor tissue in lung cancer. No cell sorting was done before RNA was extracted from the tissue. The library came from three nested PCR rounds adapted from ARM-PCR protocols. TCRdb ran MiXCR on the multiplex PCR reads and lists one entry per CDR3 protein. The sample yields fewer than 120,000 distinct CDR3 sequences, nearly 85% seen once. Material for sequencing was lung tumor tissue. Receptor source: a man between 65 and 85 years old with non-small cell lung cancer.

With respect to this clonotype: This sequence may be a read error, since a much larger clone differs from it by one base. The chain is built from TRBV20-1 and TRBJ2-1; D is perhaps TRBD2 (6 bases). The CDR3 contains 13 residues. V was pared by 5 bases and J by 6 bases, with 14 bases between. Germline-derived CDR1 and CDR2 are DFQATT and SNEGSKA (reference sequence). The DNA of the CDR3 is TGCAGTGCTGGTCAGAGTAGCGGCAATGAGCAGTTCTTC. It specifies CSAGQSSGNEQFF.

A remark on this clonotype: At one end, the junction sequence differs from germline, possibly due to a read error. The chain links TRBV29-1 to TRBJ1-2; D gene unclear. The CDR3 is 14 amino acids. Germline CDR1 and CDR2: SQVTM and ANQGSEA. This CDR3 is CSAERGKASYGYTF. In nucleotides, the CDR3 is TGCAGCGCCGAGAGAGGCAAGGCTAGCTATGGCTACACCTTT.

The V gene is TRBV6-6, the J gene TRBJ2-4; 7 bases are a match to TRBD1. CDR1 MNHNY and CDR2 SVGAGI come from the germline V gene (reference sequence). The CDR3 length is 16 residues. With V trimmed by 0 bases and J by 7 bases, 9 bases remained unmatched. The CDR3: CASSYSGQHESNIQYF. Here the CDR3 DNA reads TGTGCCAGCAGTTACTCGGGACAGCATGAGTCGAACATTCAGTACTTC.

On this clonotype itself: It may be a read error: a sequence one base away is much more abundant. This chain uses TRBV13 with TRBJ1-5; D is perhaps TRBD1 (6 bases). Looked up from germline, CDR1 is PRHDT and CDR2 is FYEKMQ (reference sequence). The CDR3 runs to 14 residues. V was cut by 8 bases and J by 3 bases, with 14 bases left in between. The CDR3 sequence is CASGYRANNQPQHF. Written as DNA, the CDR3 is TGTGCCAGCGGTTACAGGGCCAACAATCAGCCCCAGCATTTT.

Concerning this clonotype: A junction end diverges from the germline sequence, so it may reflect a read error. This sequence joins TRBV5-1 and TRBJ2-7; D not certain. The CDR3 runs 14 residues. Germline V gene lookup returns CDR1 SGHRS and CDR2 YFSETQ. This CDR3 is CVSSVDMGIYEQYF. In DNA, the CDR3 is TGCGTCAGCAGCGTCGACATGGGGATCTACGAGCAGTACTTC.

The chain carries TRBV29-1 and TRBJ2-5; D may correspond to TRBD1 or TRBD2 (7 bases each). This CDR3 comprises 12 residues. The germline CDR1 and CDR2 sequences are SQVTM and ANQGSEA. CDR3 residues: CNVEAGGEAQYF. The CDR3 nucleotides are TGCAATGTTGAGGCAGGGGGGGAGGCCCAGTACTTC.

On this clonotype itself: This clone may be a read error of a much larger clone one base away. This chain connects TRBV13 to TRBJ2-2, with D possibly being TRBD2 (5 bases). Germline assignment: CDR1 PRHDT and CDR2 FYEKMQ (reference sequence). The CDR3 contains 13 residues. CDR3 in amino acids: CANSSGLTGELFF. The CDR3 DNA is TGTGCCAACAGCTCCGGACTTACCGGGGAGCTGTTTTTT.

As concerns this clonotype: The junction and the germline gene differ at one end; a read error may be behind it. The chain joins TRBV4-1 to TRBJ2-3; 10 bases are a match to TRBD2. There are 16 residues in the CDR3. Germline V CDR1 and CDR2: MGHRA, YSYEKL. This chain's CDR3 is CASSRRAGGPSDTRYF. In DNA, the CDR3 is TGCGCCAGCAGCCGAAGAGCGGGGGGGCCTTCTGATACGCGGTATTTT.

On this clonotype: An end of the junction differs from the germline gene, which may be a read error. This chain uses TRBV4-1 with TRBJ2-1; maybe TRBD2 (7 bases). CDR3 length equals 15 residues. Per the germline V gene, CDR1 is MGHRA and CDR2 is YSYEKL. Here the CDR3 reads CSSSHGGLFGNEQFF. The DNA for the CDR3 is TGCTCCAGCAGCCACGGGGGGCTTTTTGGTAATGAGCAGTTCTTC.

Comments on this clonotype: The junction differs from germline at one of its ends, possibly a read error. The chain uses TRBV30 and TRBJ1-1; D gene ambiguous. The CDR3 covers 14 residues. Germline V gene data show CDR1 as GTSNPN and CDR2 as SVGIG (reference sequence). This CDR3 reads CAWSRAVLNTDAFF. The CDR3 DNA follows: TGCGCCTGGAGTAGGGCGGTACTGAACACTGATGCTTTCTTT.

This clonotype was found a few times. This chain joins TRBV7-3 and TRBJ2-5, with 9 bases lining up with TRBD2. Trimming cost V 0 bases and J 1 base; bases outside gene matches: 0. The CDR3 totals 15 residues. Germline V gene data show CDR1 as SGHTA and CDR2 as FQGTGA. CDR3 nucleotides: TGTGCCAGCAGCTTAACGGGACTAGCCCAAGAGACCCAGTACTTC. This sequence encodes CASSLTGLAQETQYF.

CDR3 sequence (DNA): TGCGCCAGCAGTGATGGGACGGCTGGCAGAGATACGCAGTATTTT. Translation: CASSDGTAGRDTQYF. J is TRBJ2-3 and V is TRBV10-1; D is tentatively TRBD1 or TRBD2 (5 bases each). V was trimmed by 3 bases and J by 5 bases, leaving 15 bases between them. The CDR3 runs 15 residues. Germline loops: CDR1 WNHNN, CDR2 SYGVQD (reference sequence).

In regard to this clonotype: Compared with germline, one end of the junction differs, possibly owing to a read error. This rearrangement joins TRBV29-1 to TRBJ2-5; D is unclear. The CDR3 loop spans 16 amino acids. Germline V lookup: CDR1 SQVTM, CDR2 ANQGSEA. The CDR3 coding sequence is TGCAGCGCCAAGCCTTACCACCAGGCAGGTCAAGAGATCCAGTACTTC. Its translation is CSAKPYHQAGQEIQYF.

For the CDR3, the DNA is TGTGTTAGCAGTTTATTCAGCATCAGGATGAACACTGAAGCTTTCTTT. Amino acid sequence: CVSSLFSIRMNTEAFF. The chain recombines TRBV11-3 with TRBJ1-1, with unresolved D. This CDR3 region has 16 residues. Germline V gives CDR1 SGHNT, CDR2 YENEEA.

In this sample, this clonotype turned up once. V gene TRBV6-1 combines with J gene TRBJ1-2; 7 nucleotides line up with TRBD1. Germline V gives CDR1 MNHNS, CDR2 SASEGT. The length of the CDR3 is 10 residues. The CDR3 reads CPSRGNGYTF. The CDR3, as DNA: TGTCCTAGCAGGGGGAACGGCTACACCTTC.

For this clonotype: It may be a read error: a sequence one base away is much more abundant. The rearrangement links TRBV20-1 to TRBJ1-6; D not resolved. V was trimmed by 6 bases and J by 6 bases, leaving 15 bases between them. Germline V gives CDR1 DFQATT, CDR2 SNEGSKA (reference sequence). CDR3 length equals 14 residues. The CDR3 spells CSAPGEGVNSPLHF. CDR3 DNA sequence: TGCAGTGCGCCCGGCGAGGGTGTTAATTCACCCCTCCACTTT.

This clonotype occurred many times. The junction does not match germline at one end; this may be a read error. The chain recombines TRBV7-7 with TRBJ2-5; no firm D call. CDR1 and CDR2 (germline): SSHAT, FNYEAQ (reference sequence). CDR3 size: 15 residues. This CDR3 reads CASSFAKSSRETQYF. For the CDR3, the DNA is TGTGCTAGCAGTTTCGCCAAGTCCAGTCGAGAGACCCAGTACTTC. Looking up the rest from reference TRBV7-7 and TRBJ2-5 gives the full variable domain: GAGVSQSPRYKVTKRGQDVTLRCDPISSHATLYWYQQALGQGPEFLTYFNYEAQPDKSGLPSDRFSAERPEGSISTLTIQRTEQRDSAMYRCASSFAKSSRETQYFGPGTRLLVL.

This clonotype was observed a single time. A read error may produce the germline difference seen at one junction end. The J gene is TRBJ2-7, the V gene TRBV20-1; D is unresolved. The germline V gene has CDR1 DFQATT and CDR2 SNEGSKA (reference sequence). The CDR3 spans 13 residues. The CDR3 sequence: CSATPVVVYEHYF. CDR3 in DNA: TGCAGTGCAACCCCGGTTGTAGTCTACGAGCATTACTTC.

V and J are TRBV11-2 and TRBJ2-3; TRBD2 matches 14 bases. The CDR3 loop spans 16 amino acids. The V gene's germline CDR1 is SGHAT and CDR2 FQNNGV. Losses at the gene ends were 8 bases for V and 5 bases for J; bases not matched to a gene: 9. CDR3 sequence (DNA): TGTGCCAGCCCTAGACTAGCGGGGGGGCATCGAGATACGCAGTATTTT. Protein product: CASPRLAGGHRDTQYF.

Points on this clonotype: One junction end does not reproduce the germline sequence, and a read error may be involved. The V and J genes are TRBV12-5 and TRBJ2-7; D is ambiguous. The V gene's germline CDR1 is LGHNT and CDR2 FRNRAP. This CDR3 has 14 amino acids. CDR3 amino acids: CASGFGGATYDQYF. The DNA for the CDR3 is TGTGCTAGTGGTTTCGGCGGAGCTACCTACGATCAGTACTTC.

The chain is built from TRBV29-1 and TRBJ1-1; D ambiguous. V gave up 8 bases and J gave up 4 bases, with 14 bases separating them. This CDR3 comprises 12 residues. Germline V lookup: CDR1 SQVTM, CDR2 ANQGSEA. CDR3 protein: CSSAGVFTEAFF. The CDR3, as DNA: TGCAGCTCGGCGGGCGTCTTCACTGAAGCTTTCTTT.

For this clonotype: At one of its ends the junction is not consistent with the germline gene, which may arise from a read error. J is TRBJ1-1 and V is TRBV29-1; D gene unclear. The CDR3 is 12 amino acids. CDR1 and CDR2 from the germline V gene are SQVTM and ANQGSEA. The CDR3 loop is CSVMAERPEVLF. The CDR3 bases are TGCAGCGTTATGGCGGAGAGGCCTGAAGTTTTATTT.

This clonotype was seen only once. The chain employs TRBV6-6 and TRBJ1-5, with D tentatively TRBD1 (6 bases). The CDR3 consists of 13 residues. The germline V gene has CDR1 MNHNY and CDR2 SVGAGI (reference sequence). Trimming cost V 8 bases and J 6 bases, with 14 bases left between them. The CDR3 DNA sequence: TGTGCCAGCCACGGGACATGGCGTCAGCCCCAGCATTTT. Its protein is CASHGTWRQPQHF.

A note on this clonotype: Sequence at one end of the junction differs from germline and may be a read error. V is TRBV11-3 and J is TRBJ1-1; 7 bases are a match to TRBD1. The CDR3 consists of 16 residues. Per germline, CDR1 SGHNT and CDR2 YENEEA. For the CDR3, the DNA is TGTGCCATCAGCTTAAAGACAGGGTGGATAAACGCTGAAGCTTTCTTT. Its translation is CAISLKTGWINAEAFF.

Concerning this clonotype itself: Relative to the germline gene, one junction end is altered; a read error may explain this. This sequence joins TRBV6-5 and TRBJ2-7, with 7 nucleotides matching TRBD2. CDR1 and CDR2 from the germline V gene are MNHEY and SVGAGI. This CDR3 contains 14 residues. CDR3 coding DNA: TGTGCCAGCGGTTACGTCGGGGGGACCTACGAGCAGTACTTC. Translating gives CASGYVGGTYEQYF.

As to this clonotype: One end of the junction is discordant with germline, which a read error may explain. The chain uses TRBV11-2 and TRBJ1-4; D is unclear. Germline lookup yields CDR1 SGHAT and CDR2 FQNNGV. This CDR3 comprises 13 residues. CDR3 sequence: CASSLVREGKLFF. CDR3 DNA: TGCGCCAGCAGCTTGGTCAGAGAAGGAAAACTGTTTTTT.

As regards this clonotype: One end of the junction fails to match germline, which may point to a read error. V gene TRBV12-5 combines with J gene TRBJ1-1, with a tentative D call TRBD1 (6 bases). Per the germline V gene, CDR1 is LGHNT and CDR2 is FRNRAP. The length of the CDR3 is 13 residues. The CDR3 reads CASGLTGDTEASF. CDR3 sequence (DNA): TGTGCTAGTGGTTTAACTGGGGACACTGAAGCTTCCTTT.

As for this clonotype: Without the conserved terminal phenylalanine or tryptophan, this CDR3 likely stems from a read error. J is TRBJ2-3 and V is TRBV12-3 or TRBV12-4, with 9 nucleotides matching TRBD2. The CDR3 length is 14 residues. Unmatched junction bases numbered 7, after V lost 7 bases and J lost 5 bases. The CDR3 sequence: CASNFSGGGDTQYL. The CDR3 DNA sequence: TGTGCCAGCAACTTTAGCGGGGGAGGAGATACGCAGTATCTT.